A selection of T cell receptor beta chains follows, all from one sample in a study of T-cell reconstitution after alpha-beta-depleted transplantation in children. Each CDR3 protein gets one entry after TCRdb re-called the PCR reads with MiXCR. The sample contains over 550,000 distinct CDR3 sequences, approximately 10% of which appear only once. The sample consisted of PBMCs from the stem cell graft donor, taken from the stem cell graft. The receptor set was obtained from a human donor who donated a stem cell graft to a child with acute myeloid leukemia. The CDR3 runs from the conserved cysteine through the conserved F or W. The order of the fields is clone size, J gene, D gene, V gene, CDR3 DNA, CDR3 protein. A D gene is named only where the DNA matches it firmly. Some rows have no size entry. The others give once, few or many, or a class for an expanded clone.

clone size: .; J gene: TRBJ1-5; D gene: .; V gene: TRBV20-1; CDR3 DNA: TGCAGTGCTGAGTTGGGGAGCAATCAGCCCCAGCATTTT; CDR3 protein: CSAELGSNQPQHF
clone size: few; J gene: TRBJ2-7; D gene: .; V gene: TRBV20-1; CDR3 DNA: TGCAGTATAGGCCTTTCGACCTACGAGCAGTACTTC; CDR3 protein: CSIGLSTYEQYF
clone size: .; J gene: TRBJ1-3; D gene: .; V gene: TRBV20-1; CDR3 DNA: TGCAGTGCTAGAGATCGTGTACAGGGAAACACCATATATTTT; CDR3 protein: CSARDRVQGNTIYF
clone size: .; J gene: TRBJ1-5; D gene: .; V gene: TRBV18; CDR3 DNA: TGTGCCAGCTCAGGGGGGTTTAGCAATCAGCCCCAGCATTTT; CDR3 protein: CASSGGFSNQPQHF
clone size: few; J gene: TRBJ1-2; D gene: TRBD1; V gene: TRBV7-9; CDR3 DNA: TGTGCCAGCAGCTTAGCGGACAGGAGGGGCGGCGGCTACACCTTC; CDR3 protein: CASSLADRRGGGYTF
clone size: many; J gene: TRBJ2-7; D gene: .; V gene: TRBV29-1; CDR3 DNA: TGCAGCGCTCGGACAGGGAGGGGAGGCGAGCAGTACTTC; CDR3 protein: CSARTGRGGEQYF
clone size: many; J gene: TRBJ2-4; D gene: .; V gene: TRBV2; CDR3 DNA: TGTGCCAGCAGGAGAACCAGGGTGAAAAACATTCAGTACTTC; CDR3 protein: CASRRTRVKNIQYF
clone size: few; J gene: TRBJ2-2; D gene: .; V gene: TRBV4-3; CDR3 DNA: TGCGCCAGCAGCCAAGATGACGCCACTAACACCGGGGAGCTGTTTTTT; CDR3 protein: CASSQDDATNTGELFF
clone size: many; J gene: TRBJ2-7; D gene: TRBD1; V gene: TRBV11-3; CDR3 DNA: TGTGCCAGCAGCTTCGGACAGGGAGACGAGCAGTACTTC; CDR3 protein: CASSFGQGDEQYF
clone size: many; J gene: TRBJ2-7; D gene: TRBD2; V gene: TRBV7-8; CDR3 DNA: TGTGCCAGCAGCTGGGGGACTAGCGGGAGAAGGAGGGGCATCGAGCAGTACTTC; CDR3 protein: CASSWGTSGRRRGIEQYF
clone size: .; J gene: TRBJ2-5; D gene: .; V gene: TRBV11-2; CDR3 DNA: TGTGCCAGCAGCTTAGAGGGGGAATGGGAGACCCAGTACTTC; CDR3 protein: CASSLEGEWETQYF
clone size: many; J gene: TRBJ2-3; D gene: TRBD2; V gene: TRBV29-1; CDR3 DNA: TGCAGCGTTGAAGGGACTAGCGGGAGAACAGATACGCAGTATTTT; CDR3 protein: CSVEGTSGRTDTQYF
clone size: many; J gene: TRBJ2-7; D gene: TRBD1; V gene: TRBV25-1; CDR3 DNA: TGTGCCAGCAGTGAATACCCCGGGACAGGGGGAACGGGAGACTACTACGAGCAGTACTTC; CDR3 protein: CASSEYPGTGGTGDYYEQYF
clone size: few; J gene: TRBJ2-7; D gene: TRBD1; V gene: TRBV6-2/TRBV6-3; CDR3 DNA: TGTGCCAGCAGTCCCCTCCGGGACAGAGACTACGAGCAGTACTTC; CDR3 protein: CASSPLRDRDYEQYF
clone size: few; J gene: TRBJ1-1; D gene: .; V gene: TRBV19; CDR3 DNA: TGTGCCAGTGGCCGGACAGTTCAGGGGACTGAAGCTTTCTTT; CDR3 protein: CASGRTVQGTEAFF